These 11 T cell receptor beta chains share one sample of origin, sequenced in a study of T cell repertoires in cytomegalovirus infection. TCRdb used MiXCR to reprocess the reads, holding one entry per CDR3 protein. The sample contains approximately 170,000 distinct CDR3 sequences, around an eighth of which appear only once. The material sequenced was PBMCs. The receptors shown here come from a human donor in good health (CMV status not recorded). Some clones in this sample may be carry-over from other donors' samples.

In this sample, this clonotype turned up a few times. The rearrangement uses TRBV20-1 and TRBJ2-3; D may be TRBD1 (6 bases). V gave up 5 bases and J gave up 0 bases, with 12 bases separating them. This CDR3 is 14 amino acids long. Germline V gene lookup returns CDR1 DFQATT and CDR2 SNEGSKA (reference sequence). CDR3 region: CSAVPGASTDTQYF. In DNA form, the CDR3 reads TGCAGTGCTGTCCCAGGGGCTAGCACAGATACGCAGTATTTT.

With respect to this clonotype: A single base separates this from a much larger clone, so it may be a read error. The chain links TRBV5-1 to TRBJ2-5; no definite D call. Germline CDR1 is SGHRS and CDR2 is YFSETQ. Trimming took off 5 bases at V and 4 bases at J, with 15 bases between the two ends. This CDR3 region has 14 residues. Written as DNA, the CDR3 is TGCGCCAGCAGTGATGGTAATTCCGGAGAGACCCAGTACTTC. As protein: CASSDGNSGETQYF. The full variable domain, with the rest looked up from reference TRBV5-1 and TRBJ2-5, is KAGVTQTPRYLIKTRGQQVTLSCSPISGHRSVSWYQQTPGQGLQFLFEYFSETQRNKGNFPGRFSGRQFSNSRSEMNVSTLELGDSALYLCASSDGNSGETQYFGPGTRLLVL.

This clonotype occurred a few times. V usage is TRBV6-5 and J usage is TRBJ2-7; 10 bases agree with TRBD2. The CDR3 runs to 14 residues. Germline lookup yields CDR1 MNHEY and CDR2 SVGAGI. V was pared by 6 bases and J by 2 bases, with 4 bases of the junction left unmatched. DNA for the CDR3: TGTGCCAGCAGAACTAGCGGGGCTCCCTACGAGCAGTACTTC. Encoded protein: CASRTSGAPYEQYF.

This clonotype was found many times. The J gene is TRBJ2-2, the V gene TRBV7-6; 10 bases map to TRBD2. The CDR3 extends over 16 amino acids. The V and J ends lost 5 bases and 6 bases, in that order; junction bases with no gene match: 9. The germline CDR1 and CDR2 sequences are SGHVS and FNYEAQ. The CDR3 sequence is CASSKTLAGDPGELFF. CDR3 nucleotides: TGTGCCAGCAGCAAAACGCTAGCGGGAGACCCCGGGGAGCTGTTTTTT.

The chain is built from TRBV5-1 and TRBJ1-1; a weak D match, TRBD1 (6 bases). The CDR3 loop spans 15 amino acids. Germline CDR1 reads SGHRS; CDR2 reads YFSETQ. Trimming shortened V by 4 bases and J by 0 bases, and 13 bases separated the two germline ends. CDR3: CASSATGTLNTEAFF. Written as DNA, the CDR3 is TGCGCCAGCAGCGCGACCGGGACATTGAACACTGAAGCTTTCTTT. Filled out from reference TRBV5-1 and TRBJ1-1, the complete variable domain reads KAGVTQTPRYLIKTRGQQVTLSCSPISGHRSVSWYQQTPGQGLQFLFEYFSETQRNKGNFPGRFSGRQFSNSRSEMNVSTLELGDSALYLCASSATGTLNTEAFFGQGTRLTVV.

In this sample, this clonotype turned up a few times. This chain connects TRBV12-3 or TRBV12-4 to TRBJ2-1, with 8 positions matching TRBD1. With V trimmed by 6 bases and J by 7 bases, 11 bases remained unmatched. The CDR3 has 15 residues. CDR3 DNA sequence: TGTGCCAGCAGCCTGACAGGGGCTAAAAGAAATGAGCAGTTCTTC. It encodes CASSLTGAKRNEQFF.

The gene calls are TRBV24-1 and TRBJ2-1; D possibly corresponds to TRBD1 (6 bases). V dropped 9 bases and J dropped 5 bases, with 13 bases sitting between them. CDR3 length: 13 amino acids. Germline V lookup: CDR1 KGHDR, CDR2 SFDVKD. CDR3 nucleotides: TGTGCCACCGGAAGAGAGGGGGACAATGAGCAGTTCTTC. Its translation is CATGREGDNEQFF.

The chain uses TRBV6-6 and TRBJ2-1; D remains unclear. This CDR3 comprises 16 residues. Between the trimmed V and J ends, which lost 0 bases and 3 bases, there was a span of 12 bases. Germline CDR1 and CDR2: MNHNY and SVGAGI (reference sequence). For the CDR3, the DNA is TGTGCCAGCAGTTACTCGCCGCGGCCCAACTACAATGAGCAGTTCTTC. It encodes CASSYSPRPNYNEQFF.

The rearrangement uses TRBV15 and TRBJ1-2; D not certain. CDR1 LNHNV and CDR2 YYDKDF come from the germline V gene (reference sequence). The length of the CDR3 is 11 residues. V lost 5 bases and J lost 8, with 9 bases in between. CDR3 protein: CATSDRYGYTF. CDR3 sequence (DNA): TGTGCCACCAGCGATCGTTACGGCTACACCTTC.

In its sample, this clonotype was seen many times. The rearrangement joins TRBV29-1 to TRBJ1-5; a weak D match, TRBD1 (5 bases). V was shortened by 7 bases and J by 4 bases, with 26 bases between the two germline ends. CDR1 and CDR2 (germline): SQVTM, ANQGSEA. This CDR3 has 17 residues. The CDR3 is CSAALDGAGSTNQPQHF. The CDR3 DNA is TGCAGCGCTGCATTGGACGGAGCAGGGTCCACAAATCAGCCCCAGCATTTT.

This clonotype showed up just a few times. The V and J genes are TRBV5-6 and TRBJ2-7; TRBD2 matches at 10 bases. This CDR3 region has 13 residues. V shed 4 bases and J 9 bases; nucleotides not matched to a gene: 7. Germline V gene sequence: CDR1 SGHDT, CDR2 YYEEEE. CDR3 coding DNA: TGTGCCAGCAGCCCGCCGGGACTAGCGTCGCAGTACTTC. This gives the protein CASSPPGLASQYF.